This T cell receptor beta chain was retrieved from a study of T cell responses to AZD1222 COVID-19 vaccine. Method: immunoSEQ multiplex PCR; TCRdb's copy keeps in-frame clones and lacks some. This repertoire shows under 130,000 clones, approximately 90% found once; its top ten account for less than 2.5%. Comment on this clone: The target antigen is unknown.

Points from the study as a whole: Regions 160-218 and 743-854 dominated among vaccine-associated CD4 TCRs spanning spike. White British ancestry dominated among donors, who included more females, and clonal diversity was possibly underestimated. Just a handful of people given AZD1222 tested seropositive at baseline.

The specimen comprised peripheral blood, sampled 28 days after the second AZD1222 dose. This sequence was found in an adult who received the AZD1222 COVID-19 vaccine.

This CDR3 reads CASSVPGDSGGYTF. CDR3 DNA: TGCGCCAGCAGCGTCCCCGGGGACAGTGGTGGCTACACCTTC. The chain employs TRBV4-1 and TRBJ1-2, with 7 nucleotides matching TRBD1. J gave up 7 bases and V 5 bases, and 10 bases lay outside the gene matches. The CDR3 loop spans 14 amino acids. Per the germline V gene, CDR1 is MGHRA and CDR2 is YSYEKL.